This T cell receptor (beta chain) was retrieved from a study of T cell changes during pregnancy in multiple sclerosis (dated by TCRdb to the late 2010s). Regarding the study in general: In women with multiple sclerosis, the researchers looked at how the T cell repertoire shifted as pregnancy progressed.

Regarding this clone: It lacks a known antigen. No base qualities exist here, and no much larger clone lies one base off it.

Libraries came from the immunoSEQ multiplex PCR assay. TCRdb mirrors the immuneACCESS table, restricted to in-frame sequences. Some clones are absent from its copies; in checked studies, under half trace to an unresolved V gene, and the reason for the others is unknown. This sample lists about 70,000 clones; about 92% were detected once. The leading ten clones occupy 3% of the sample. Via the germline V gene, CDR1 is SGDLS and CDR2 YYNGEE. From the cysteine up to the phenylalanine, the CDR3 has a length of 13 residues. The read is trimmed to its CDR3 DNA, 39 bases read in frame from base 1. The trim is 0 bases for V and 2 bases for J, with a gap of 5 bases between the germline ends.

The sequences come from CD8+ T cells from peripheral blood mononuclear cells, collected in the third trimester of pregnancy. The chain couples TRBV9 to TRBJ1-2, with a tentative D gene TRBD1 over 5 matching bases. This TCR derives from a female donor in good health, enrolled as a control in a pregnancy study. The CDR3 loop reads CASSVGQNYGYTF. The nucleotides read TGTGCCAGCAGCGTAGGACAGAACTATGGCTACACCTTC.